The 5 T cell receptor beta chains presented below share a single source sample, sequenced in a study of immune evolution from preneoplasia to lung adenocarcinoma (dated by TCRdb to the early 2020s). Library construction relied on the immunoSEQ multiplex PCR assay. This is the immuneACCESS table as TCRdb keeps it, with only in-frame sequences that have V and J called. A part of the clones is gone; compared with another copy, unresolved V genes explain less than half, and the rest is unexplained. The sample table shows 8,000 to 10,000 clones, and about four fifths are seen once. The ten biggest clones cover 4.5% to 5% of the sample. Sequencing was performed on FFPE minimally invasive lung adenocarcinoma tissue. Per the publication, the cell subset or site label means: micro-invasive lung adenocarcinoma (MIA). These receptors all stem from a person aged 65 to 85 with lung adenocarcinoma. Some clones in this sample may be carry-over from other donors' samples.

CDR3 in amino acids: CASTGSGGNQPQHF. DNA of the CDR3: TGTGCCTCCACCGGGTCAGGGGGAAATCAGCCCCAGCATTTT. The chain has TRBV30 and TRBJ1-5; 7 positions match TRBD1. The CDR3 covers 14 residues. CDR1 and CDR2 (germline): GTSNPN, SVGIG (reference sequence). V lost 7 bases and J lost 4; bases outside the gene matches: 10.

A few counts support this clone. This chain links TRBV27 with TRBJ1-1, with unresolved D. V was pared by 8 bases and J by 6 bases, with 13 bases between. In germline, CDR1 is MNHEY, CDR2 SMNVEV (reference sequence). The CDR3 is made up of 12 amino acids. The CDR3 DNA sequence: TGTGCCAGCTGGAGGGCTGGCGCTGAAGCTTTCTTT. Protein sequence: CASWRAGAEAFF.

The V gene is TRBV29-1, the J gene TRBJ2-2; D uncertain. CDR3 length: 12 amino acids. V lost 7 bases, J lost 0 bases, and 6 bases lay in between. CDR1 is SQVTM and CDR2 is ANQGSEA in the germline V gene. CDR3 region: CSAITNTGELFF. The CDR3 nucleotides are TGCAGCGCTATTACGAACACCGGGGAGCTGTTTTTT.

This chain links TRBV27 with TRBJ1-1; the D is unclear. The germline V gene has CDR1 MNHEY and CDR2 SMNVEV (reference sequence). This CDR3 has 14 amino acids. V was clipped by 2 bases and J by 5 bases, with 12 bases between them. The CDR3 DNA is TGTGCCAGCAGTTTAGGTTTTGGTGGGACTGAAGCTTTCTTT. Amino acids: CASSLGFGGTEAFF.

The chain couples TRBV4-1 to TRBJ2-3, with 11 bases matching TRBD2. This CDR3 is 15 amino acids long. The V gene end was trimmed by 4 bases and the J gene end by 4 bases; junction bases not matched to a gene: 4. Per the germline V gene, CDR1 is MGHRA and CDR2 is YSYEKL. The CDR3 nucleotides read TGCGCCAGCAGCCTATTTAGCGGGGGGGCAGATACGCAGTATTTT. It yields the protein CASSLFSGGADTQYF.